This T cell receptor (beta chain) was captured in a study of tumor and adjacent non-tumor tissue in lung cancer. Study-level information: There were around 11 adenocarcinoma, 2 squamous cell carcinoma and 1 small cell lung cancer cases. The study's findings and limits: Compared with tumor, normal lung showed significantly lower TCR diversity.

The library came from three nested PCR rounds adapted from ARM-PCR protocols. TCRdb recomputed calls from the multiplex PCR reads with MiXCR, one row per CDR3 protein. The repertoire holds roughly 120,000 distinct CDR3 sequences, over 75% seen once, with more than 20% in the top ten. RNA was extracted from bulk tissue without any cell sorting. Chemotherapy-naive patients with new lung cancer underwent thoracic surgery in China, August–late 2014. Comments on this clonotype: Its antigen is not identified. One end of the junction does not line up with germline, which may come from a read error.

Germline lookup yields CDR1 SGHNT and CDR2 YENEEA. The CDR3 spans 16 residues. This sequence joins TRBV11-3 and TRBJ2-5; 8 bases line up with TRBD2. The TCR was taken from a man between 65 and 85 years old with non-small cell lung cancer. Sequencing used lung tumor tissue. The CDR3 loop is CASSLGEWRLAETQYF. The CDR3 DNA reads as TGTGCGAGCAGCTTAGGTGAGTGGAGACTAGCGGAGACCCAGTACTTC. Based on the CDR3 plus reference TRBV11-3 and TRBJ2-5, the full variable domain is EAGVVQSPRYKIIEKKQPVAFWCNPISGHNTLYWYLQNLGQGPELLIRYENEEAVDDSQLPKDRFSAERLKGVDSTLKIQPAELGDSAVYLCASSLGEWRLAETQYFGPGTRLLVL.